The 24 T cell receptor beta chains below were found in one sample sequenced in a study of blood T cell repertoires in COVID-19. TCRdb's table, derived via immunoSEQ multiplex PCR, lists solely in-frame clones and lacks some. The sample lists under 65,000 clones, approximately 90% seen once, with 3.1% in the top ten. Material for sequencing was peripheral blood. Receptor source: a man in his forties or fifties with acute or convalescent COVID-19.

The chain couples TRBV24-1 to TRBJ2-1, with 8 positions matching TRBD1. The germline V gene has CDR1 KGHDR and CDR2 SFDVKD. V shed 4 bases and J 10 bases; nucleotides not matched to a gene: 8. The CDR3 consists of 14 residues. The CDR3 coding sequence is TGTGCCACCAGTGAACAGGGGGGAAGGTGGGAGCAGTTCTTC. Translation gives CATSEQGGRWEQFF.

This chain uses TRBV5-6 with TRBJ2-1, with TRBD2 identical over 9 bases. The CDR3 runs 16 residues. Germline V lookup: CDR1 SGHDT, CDR2 YYEEEE. Losses at the gene ends were 6 bases for V and 9 bases for J; bases not matched to a gene: 16. The CDR3 DNA reads as TGTGCCAGCATCGAGACCGGGACTAGCTACGGTGGTGAGCAGTTCTTC. It encodes CASIETGTSYGGEQFF.

A remark on this clone: At one of its ends the junction is not consistent with the germline gene, which may arise from a read error. This sequence joins TRBV7-2 and TRBJ1-1; 9 nucleotides align to TRBD1. Germline CDR1 and CDR2: SGHTA and FQGNSA. CDR3 length equals 15 residues. The CDR3 reads CASSQSTGGAGSLVF. The CDR3 DNA is TGTGCCAGCAGCCAATCAACAGGGGGCGCAGGAAGCTTGGTCTTT.

This clone was counted once. The genes are TRBV6-5 and TRBJ1-2; 7 bases align to TRBD1. The CDR3 is 16 amino acids. Germline CDR1 and CDR2: MNHEY and SVGAGI. Germline trimming cut 1 base from V and 4 bases from J; bases unmatched to any gene: 9. CDR3 amino acids: CASSYYGTGTVYGYTF. In nucleotides, the CDR3 is TGTGCCAGCAGTTACTATGGGACCGGGACAGTCTATGGCTACACCTTC.

This clone was seen only once. This sequence joins TRBV3-1 (or the pseudogene TRBV3-2) and TRBJ2-3; 8 positions match TRBD2. The CDR3 spans 15 residues. CDR1 is LGHDT, CDR2 YNNKEL, per germline (reference sequence). J lost 1 base, V lost 4 bases, and 4 bases had no gene match. The CDR3 sequence: CASSLAAGGTDTQYF. The CDR3 nucleotides read TGTGCCAGCAGCCTCGCAGCGGGAGGCACAGATACGCAGTATTTT.

The sample holds a few counts of this clone. The chain employs TRBV2 and TRBJ1-3; D uncertain. This CDR3 is built from 11 residues. The V and J ends lost 2 bases and 6 bases respectively, with 2 bases between them. Looked up from germline, CDR1 is SNHLY and CDR2 is FYNNEI. The chain's CDR3 is CASSEQNTIYF. CDR3 in DNA: TGTGCCAGCAGTGAACAAAACACCATATATTTT.

The sample holds one count of this clone. This chain connects TRBV5-1 to TRBJ1-1; a possible D gene is TRBD1 (5 bases). Trimming shortened V by 1 base and J by 4 bases, and 8 bases separated the two germline ends. CDR1 SGHRS and CDR2 YFSETQ come from the germline V gene. The CDR3 runs 13 residues. CDR3 nucleotides: TGCGCCAGCAGCTTGAATCAGGGCACTGAAGCTTTCTTT. Translated, it gives CASSLNQGTEAFF.

The rearrangement joins TRBV5-1 to TRBJ2-3; 10 nucleotides line up with TRBD2. Germline CDR1 is SGHRS and CDR2 is YFSETQ. Germline trimming cut 4 bases from V and 4 bases from J; bases unmatched to any gene: 9. This CDR3 contains 16 residues. The CDR3 region is CASSAEAGGPSDTQYF. The CDR3 DNA reads TGCGCCAGCAGCGCGGAAGCGGGGGGGCCCTCAGATACGCAGTATTTT.

The DNA of the CDR3 is TGTGCCAGCAGCACGGGACTCCAACGGCGTGGGGAGCTGTTTTTT. Its protein is CASSTGLQRRGELFF. The genes are TRBV7-2 and TRBJ2-2; TRBD2 might be the D (6 bases). The ends were cut back, 5 bases at V and 8 bases at J, with 18 bases in the middle. CDR1 and CDR2 from the germline V gene are SGHTA and FQGNSA. The CDR3 has 15 amino acids.

The rearrangement joins TRBV2 to TRBJ1-4, with no clear D. There are 14 residues in the CDR3. Germline CDR1 SNHLY, CDR2 FYNNEI. Trimming pared 4 bases from V and 5 bases from J, leaving 11 bases between. The CDR3 DNA reads as TGTGCCAGCAGTGTTCAGACGGGAAATGAAAAACTGTTTTTT. Its translation is CASSVQTGNEKLFF.

This chain uses TRBV7-8 with TRBJ1-5; D unclear. CDR3 length: 12 residues. V was clipped by 2 bases and J by 8 bases, with 7 bases between them. CDR1 is SGHVS, CDR2 FQNEAQ, per germline. Here the CDR3 DNA reads TGTGCCAGCAGCTTAATCCCAGAGCCCCAGCATTTT. It is translated as CASSLIPEPQHF.

This chain links TRBV6-5 with TRBJ1-1; D is unclear. The CDR3 totals 13 residues. The germline gives CDR1 MNHEY, CDR2 SVGAGI. V gave up 7 bases and J gave up 5 bases, with 14 bases separating them. DNA of the CDR3: TGTGCCAGCACCCTGAACGGTAGAACTGAAGCTTTCTTT. This encodes CASTLNGRTEAFF.

V is TRBV6-5 and J is TRBJ1-3; D not resolved. V lost 0 bases, J lost 4 bases, and 10 bases lay in between. This CDR3 spans 15 amino acids. The germline CDR1 and CDR2 sequences are MNHEY and SVGAGI. This CDR3 is CASSYSGRRGNTIYF. In DNA form, the CDR3 reads TGTGCCAGCAGTTACTCAGGCCGGAGGGGAAACACCATATATTTT.

The chain links TRBV30 to TRBJ1-2; D gene uncertain. Trimming pared 2 bases from V and 0 bases from J, leaving 7 bases between. Germline CDR1 is GTSNPN and CDR2 is SVGIG (reference sequence). This CDR3 contains 13 residues. Here the CDR3 DNA reads TGTGCCTGGAGTCGAACAGCTAACTATGGCTACACCTTC. This codes for CAWSRTANYGYTF. Supplemented by reference TRBV30 and TRBJ1-2, the full variable domain reads SQTIHQWPATLVQPVGSPLSLECTVEGTSNPNLYWYRQAAGRGLQLLFYSVGIGQISSEVPQNLSASRPQDRQFILSSKKLLLSDSGFYLCAWSRTANYGYTFGSGTRLTVV.

The CDR3 DNA reads as TGTGCCTCAGGGGCGGGGGCTAGCACAGATACGCAGTATTTT. Its protein is CASGAGASTDTQYF. V is TRBV18 and J is TRBJ2-3, with D maybe TRBD2 (7 bases). V was clipped by 11 bases and J by 0 bases, with 15 bases between them. CDR3 length equals 14 residues. Germline V CDR1 and CDR2: KGHSH, LQKENI.

This clone occurred once. The chain recombines TRBV5-1 with TRBJ2-2; 13 nucleotides match TRBD2. This CDR3 spans 18 amino acids. Per germline, CDR1 SGHRS and CDR2 YFSETQ. With 3 bases clipped from V and 0 bases from J, the junction kept 5 bases outside the gene matches. The CDR3 bases are TGCGCCAGCAGCTCAGGACTAGCGGGGGTACCGAACACCGGGGAGCTGTTTTTT. It codes for CASSSGLAGVPNTGELFF.

The chain has TRBV29-1 and TRBJ2-1; 8 nucleotides match TRBD1. The V gene's germline CDR1 is SQVTM and CDR2 ANQGSEA. The ends lost 2 bases at V and 9 bases at J; junction bases unmatched: 3. This CDR3 region has 12 residues. Here the CDR3 reads CSVEPDRGEQFF. The CDR3 region has the DNA TGCAGCGTTGAACCCGACAGGGGTGAGCAGTTCTTC.

The chain couples TRBV10-3 to TRBJ2-7; no reliable D call. The V end was cut by 2 bases, the J end by 6 bases, with 11 bases between. CDR3 length: 13 residues. From germline, CDR1 is ENHRY and CDR2 SYGVKD. The CDR3 here is CAISERPSGEQYF. The CDR3 DNA follows: TGTGCCATCAGTGAGAGGCCTTCGGGCGAGCAGTACTTC.

The chain has TRBV19 and TRBJ2-1; D is perhaps TRBD2 (5 bases). V dropped 7 bases and J dropped 6 bases, with 19 bases sitting between them. Germline-derived CDR1 and CDR2 are LNHDA and SQIVND (reference sequence). The CDR3 is 15 amino acids. This CDR3 reads CASKPPAGRPNEQFF. CDR3 coding DNA: TGTGCCAGTAAGCCGCCGGCGGGCCGACCCAATGAGCAGTTCTTC.

The chain joins TRBV3-1 (or the pseudogene TRBV3-2) to TRBJ1-1; no firm D call. V gave up 1 base and J gave up 11 bases, with 11 bases separating them. The V gene's germline CDR1 is LGHDT and CDR2 YNNKEL (reference sequence). The CDR3 consists of 12 residues. As DNA, the CDR3 is TGTGCCAGCAGCCAAGTAGCCGGTCGGGCTTTCTTT. The encoded protein is CASSQVAGRAFF.

This clone came up once. The V and J genes are TRBV18 and TRBJ2-2, with 8 bases matching TRBD1. The CDR3 runs 18 residues. Trimming cost V 1 base and J 1 base; bases outside gene matches: 8. The V gene's germline CDR1 is KGHSH and CDR2 LQKENI. The DNA for the CDR3 is TGTGCCAGCTCACCACAGACAGGGGTAGTTCGGAACACCGGGGAGCTGTTTTTT. Its protein is CASSPQTGVVRNTGELFF.

The rearrangement links TRBV9 to TRBJ2-1; 12 bases align to TRBD2. This CDR3 comprises 17 residues. Trimming at V came to 0 bases and at J to 5 bases, leaving 6 bases not matched to a gene. The germline V gene encodes CDR1 SGDLS and CDR2 YYNGEE. The CDR3 loop reads CASSVGRTSGINNEQFF. CDR3 DNA: TGTGCCAGCAGCGTAGGAAGGACTAGCGGGATAAACAATGAGCAGTTCTTC.

The chain couples TRBV5-1 to TRBJ2-7; tentatively, D is TRBD1 (6 bases). CDR1 is SGHRS and CDR2 is YFSETQ in the germline V gene. V was cut by 0 bases and J by 2 bases, with 9 bases left in between. CDR3 length equals 14 residues. CDR3 sequence: CASSLVTGPYEQYF. In nucleotides, the CDR3 is TGCGCCAGCAGCTTGGTTACAGGGCCCTACGAGCAGTACTTC.

The chain couples TRBV7-2 to TRBJ2-7, with D unresolved. Germline CDR1 SGHTA, CDR2 FQGNSA. The V end was cut by 5 bases, the J end by 1 base, with 3 bases between. The CDR3 is made up of 11 amino acids. CDR3 nucleotides: TGTGCCAGCAGCCCGTCCTACGAGCAGTACTTC. Protein product: CASSPSYEQYF.